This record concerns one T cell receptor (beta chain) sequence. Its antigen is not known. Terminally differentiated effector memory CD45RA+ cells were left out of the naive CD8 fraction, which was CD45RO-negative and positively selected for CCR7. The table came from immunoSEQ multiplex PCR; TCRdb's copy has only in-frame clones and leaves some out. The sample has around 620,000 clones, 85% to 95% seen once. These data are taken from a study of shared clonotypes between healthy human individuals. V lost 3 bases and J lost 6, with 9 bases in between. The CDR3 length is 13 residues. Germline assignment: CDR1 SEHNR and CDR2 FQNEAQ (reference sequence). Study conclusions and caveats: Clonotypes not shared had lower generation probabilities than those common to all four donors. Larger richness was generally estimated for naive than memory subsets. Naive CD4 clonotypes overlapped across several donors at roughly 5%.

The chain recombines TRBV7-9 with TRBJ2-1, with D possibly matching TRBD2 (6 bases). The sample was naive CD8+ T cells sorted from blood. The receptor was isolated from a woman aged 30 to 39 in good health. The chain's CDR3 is CASSFGAGNEQFF. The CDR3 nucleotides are TGTGCCAGCAGCTTCGGAGCGGGCAATGAGCAGTTCTTC.